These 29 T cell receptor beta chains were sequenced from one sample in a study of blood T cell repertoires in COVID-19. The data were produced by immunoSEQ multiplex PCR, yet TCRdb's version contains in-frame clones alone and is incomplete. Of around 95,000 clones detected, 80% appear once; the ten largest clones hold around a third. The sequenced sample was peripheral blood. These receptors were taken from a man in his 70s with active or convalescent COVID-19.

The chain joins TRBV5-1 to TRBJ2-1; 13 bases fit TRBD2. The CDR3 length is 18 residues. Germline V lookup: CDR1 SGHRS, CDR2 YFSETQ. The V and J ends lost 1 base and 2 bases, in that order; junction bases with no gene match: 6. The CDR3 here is CASSLTSGGAWTYNEQFF. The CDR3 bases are TGCGCCAGCAGCTTGACTAGCGGGGGGGCCTGGACCTACAATGAGCAGTTCTTC.

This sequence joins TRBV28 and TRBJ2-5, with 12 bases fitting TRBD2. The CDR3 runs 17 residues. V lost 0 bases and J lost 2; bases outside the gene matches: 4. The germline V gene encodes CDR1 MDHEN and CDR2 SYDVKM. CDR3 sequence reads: CASSLWGTSGFQETQYF. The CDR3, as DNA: TGTGCCAGCAGTTTATGGGGGACTAGCGGGTTTCAAGAGACCCAGTACTTC.

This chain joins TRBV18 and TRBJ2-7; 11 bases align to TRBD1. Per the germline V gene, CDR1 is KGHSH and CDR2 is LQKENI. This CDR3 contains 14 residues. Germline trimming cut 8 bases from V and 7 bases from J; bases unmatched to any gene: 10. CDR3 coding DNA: TGTGCCAGCGCTAAAGGACAGGGGGCGGGTGAGCAGTACTTC. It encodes CASAKGQGAGEQYF.

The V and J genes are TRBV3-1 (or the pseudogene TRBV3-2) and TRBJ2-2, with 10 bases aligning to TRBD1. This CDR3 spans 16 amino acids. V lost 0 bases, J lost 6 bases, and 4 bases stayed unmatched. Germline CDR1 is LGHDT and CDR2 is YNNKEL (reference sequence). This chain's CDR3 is CASSQDGTGVAGELFF. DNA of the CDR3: TGTGCCAGCAGCCAAGATGGGACAGGGGTGGCCGGGGAGCTGTTTTTT.

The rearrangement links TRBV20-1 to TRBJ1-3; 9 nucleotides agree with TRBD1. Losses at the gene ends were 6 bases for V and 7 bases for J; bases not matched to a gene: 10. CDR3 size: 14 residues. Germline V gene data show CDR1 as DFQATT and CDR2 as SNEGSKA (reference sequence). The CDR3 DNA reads TGCAGTGCCAGTAGGGGACAGGGTAGCAACACCATATATTTT. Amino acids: CSASRGQGSNTIYF.

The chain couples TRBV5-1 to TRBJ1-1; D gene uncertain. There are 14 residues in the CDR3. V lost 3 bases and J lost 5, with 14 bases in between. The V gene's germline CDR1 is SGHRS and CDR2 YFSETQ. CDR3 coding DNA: TGCGCCAGCAGCTCGGACTCCATGGGGACTGAAGCTTTCTTT. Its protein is CASSSDSMGTEAFF.

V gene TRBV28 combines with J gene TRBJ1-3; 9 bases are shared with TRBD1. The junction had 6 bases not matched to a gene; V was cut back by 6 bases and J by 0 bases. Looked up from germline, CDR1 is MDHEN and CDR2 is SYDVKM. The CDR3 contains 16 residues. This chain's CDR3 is CASSSDRGNSGNTIYF. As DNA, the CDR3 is TGTGCCAGCAGCTCGGACAGGGGAAACTCTGGAAACACCATATATTTT.

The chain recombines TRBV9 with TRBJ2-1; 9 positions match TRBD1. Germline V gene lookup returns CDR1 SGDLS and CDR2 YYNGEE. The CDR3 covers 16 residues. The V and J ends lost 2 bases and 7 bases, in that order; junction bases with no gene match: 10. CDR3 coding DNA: TGTGCCAGCAGCGTGGGGCCAAACAGGGGGCAGAATGAGCAGTTCTTC. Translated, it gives CASSVGPNRGQNEQFF.

CDR3 residues: CASSRRDTFSGNTIYF. CDR3 DNA: TGTGCCAGCAGCCGCCGGGACACCTTCTCTGGAAACACCATATATTTT. The V call is TRBV3-1 (or the pseudogene TRBV3-2), the J call TRBJ1-3, with D perhaps matching TRBD1 (6 bases). Germline V gene data show CDR1 as LGHDT and CDR2 as YNNKEL (reference sequence). The CDR3 length is 16 residues. The V gene lost 4 bases and the J gene lost 0 bases, with 13 bases spanning the gap.

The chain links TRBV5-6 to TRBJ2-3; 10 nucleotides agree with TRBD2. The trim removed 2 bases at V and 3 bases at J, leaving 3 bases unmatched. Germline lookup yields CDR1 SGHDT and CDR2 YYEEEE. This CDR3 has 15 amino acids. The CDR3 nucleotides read TGTGCCAGCAGCTTACTAGCGGGGAGGACAGATACGCAGTATTTT. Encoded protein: CASSLLAGRTDTQYF.

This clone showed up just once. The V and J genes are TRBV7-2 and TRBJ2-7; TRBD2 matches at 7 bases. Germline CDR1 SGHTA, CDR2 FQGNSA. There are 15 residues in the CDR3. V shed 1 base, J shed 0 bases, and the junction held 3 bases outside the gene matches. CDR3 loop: CASSLEAGSSYEQYF. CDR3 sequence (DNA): TGTGCCAGCAGCTTAGAAGCGGGGAGCTCCTACGAGCAGTACTTC.

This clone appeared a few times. The CDR3 nucleotides read TGTGCCTGGACCAGGGGGGCAGGGGAGCTGTTTTTT. It translates to CAWTRGAGELFF. V is TRBV30 and J is TRBJ2-2; the D gene is possibly TRBD1 (7 bases). There are 12 residues in the CDR3. V dropped 4 bases and J dropped 8 bases, with 11 bases sitting between them. Germline CDR1 and CDR2: GTSNPN and SVGIG (reference sequence).

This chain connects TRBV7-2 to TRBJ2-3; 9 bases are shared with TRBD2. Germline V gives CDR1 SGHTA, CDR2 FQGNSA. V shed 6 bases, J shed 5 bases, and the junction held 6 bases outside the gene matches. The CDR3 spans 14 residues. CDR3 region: CASSYSGRLDTQYF. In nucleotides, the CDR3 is TGTGCCAGCAGTTACAGCGGGAGGTTAGATACGCAGTATTTT.

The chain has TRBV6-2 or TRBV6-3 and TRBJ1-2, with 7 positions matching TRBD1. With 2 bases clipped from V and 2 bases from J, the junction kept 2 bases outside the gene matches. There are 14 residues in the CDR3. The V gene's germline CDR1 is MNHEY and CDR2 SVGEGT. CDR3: CASSYGDRNYGYTF. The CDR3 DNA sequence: TGTGCCAGCAGTTACGGGGACAGAAACTATGGCTACACCTTC.

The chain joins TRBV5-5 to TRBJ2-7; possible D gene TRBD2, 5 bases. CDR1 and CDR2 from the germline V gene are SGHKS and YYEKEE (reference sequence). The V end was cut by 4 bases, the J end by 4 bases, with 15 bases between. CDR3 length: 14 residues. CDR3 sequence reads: CASSLGGGFYEQYF. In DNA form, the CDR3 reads TGTGCCAGCAGCCTCGGAGGCGGGTTTTACGAGCAGTACTTC.

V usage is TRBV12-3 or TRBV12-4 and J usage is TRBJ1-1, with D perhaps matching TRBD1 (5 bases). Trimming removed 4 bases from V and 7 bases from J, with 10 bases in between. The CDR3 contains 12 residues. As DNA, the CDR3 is TGTGCCAGCAGTTCTTGGGGGGTTGAAGCTTTCTTT. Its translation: CASSSWGVEAFF.

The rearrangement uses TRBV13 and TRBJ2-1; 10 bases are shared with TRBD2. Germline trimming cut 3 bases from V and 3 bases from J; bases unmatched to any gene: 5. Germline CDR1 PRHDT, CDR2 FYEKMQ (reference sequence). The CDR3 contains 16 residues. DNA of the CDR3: TGTGCCAGCAGCTTTAATAGCGGGAGGCTCTACAATGAGCAGTTCTTC. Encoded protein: CASSFNSGRLYNEQFF.

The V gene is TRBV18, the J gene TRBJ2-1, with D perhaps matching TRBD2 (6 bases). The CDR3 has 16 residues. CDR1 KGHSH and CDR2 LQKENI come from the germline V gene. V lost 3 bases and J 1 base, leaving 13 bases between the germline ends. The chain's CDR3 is CASSPSSGLSYNEQFF. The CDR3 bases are TGTGCCAGCTCACCTTCCTCGGGACTTTCCTACAATGAGCAGTTCTTC.

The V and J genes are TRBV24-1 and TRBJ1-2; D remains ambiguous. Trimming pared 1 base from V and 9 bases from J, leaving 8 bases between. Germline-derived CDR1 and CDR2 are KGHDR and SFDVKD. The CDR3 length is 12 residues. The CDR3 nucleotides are TGTGCCACCAGTGATTTAGCCATGAGCTACACCTTC. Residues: CATSDLAMSYTF.

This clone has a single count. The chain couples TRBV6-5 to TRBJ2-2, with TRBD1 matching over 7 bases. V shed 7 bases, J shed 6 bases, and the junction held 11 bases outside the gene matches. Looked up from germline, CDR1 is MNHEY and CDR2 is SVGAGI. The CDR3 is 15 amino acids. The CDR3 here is CASTVGTVGAGELFF. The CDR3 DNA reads TGTGCCAGCACCGTAGGGACAGTGGGGGCCGGGGAGCTGTTTTTT.

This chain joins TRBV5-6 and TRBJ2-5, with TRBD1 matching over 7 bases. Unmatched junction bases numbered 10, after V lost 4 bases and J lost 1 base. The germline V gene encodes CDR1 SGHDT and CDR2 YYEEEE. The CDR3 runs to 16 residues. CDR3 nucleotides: TGTGCCAGCAGCCGCACTGGGGGACAGACCCAAGAGACCCAGTACTTC. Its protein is CASSRTGGQTQETQYF.

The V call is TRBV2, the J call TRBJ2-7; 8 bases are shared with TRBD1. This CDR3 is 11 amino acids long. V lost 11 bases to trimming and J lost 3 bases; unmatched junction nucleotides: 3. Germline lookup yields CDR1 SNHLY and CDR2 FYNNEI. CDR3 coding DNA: TGTGCCGGGGGGACAGGCTACGAGCAGTACTTC. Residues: CAGGTGYEQYF.

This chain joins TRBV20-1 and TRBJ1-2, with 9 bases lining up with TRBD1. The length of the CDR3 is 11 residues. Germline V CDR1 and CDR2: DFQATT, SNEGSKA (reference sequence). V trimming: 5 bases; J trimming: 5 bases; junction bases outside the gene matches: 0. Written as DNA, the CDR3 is TGCAGTGCTGGGACAGGGTATGGCTACACCTTC. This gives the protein CSAGTGYGYTF.

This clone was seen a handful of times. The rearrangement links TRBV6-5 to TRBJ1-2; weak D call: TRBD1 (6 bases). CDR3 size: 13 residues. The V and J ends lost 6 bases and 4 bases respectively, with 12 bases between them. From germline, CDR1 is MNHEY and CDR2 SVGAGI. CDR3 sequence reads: CASRPGGFYGYTF. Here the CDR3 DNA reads TGTGCCAGCAGACCTGGGGGCTTCTATGGCTACACCTTC.

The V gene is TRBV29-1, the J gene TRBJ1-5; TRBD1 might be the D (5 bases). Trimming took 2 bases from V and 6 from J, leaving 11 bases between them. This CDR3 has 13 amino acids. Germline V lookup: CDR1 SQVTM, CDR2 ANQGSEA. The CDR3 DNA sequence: TGCAGCGTTGAATCCAGGGTGGGTCAGCCCCAGCATTTT. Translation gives CSVESRVGQPQHF.

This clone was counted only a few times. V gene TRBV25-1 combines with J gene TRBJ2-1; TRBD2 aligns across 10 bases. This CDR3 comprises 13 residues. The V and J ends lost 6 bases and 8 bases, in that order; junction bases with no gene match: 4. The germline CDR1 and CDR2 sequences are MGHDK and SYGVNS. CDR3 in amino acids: CASRASGSYEQFF. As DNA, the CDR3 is TGTGCCAGCAGGGCTAGCGGGAGTTATGAGCAGTTCTTC.

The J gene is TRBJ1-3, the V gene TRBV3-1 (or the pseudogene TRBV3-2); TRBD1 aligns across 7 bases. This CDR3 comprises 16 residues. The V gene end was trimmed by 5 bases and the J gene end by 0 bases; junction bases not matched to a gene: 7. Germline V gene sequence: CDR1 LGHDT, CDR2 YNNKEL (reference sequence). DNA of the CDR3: TGTGCCAGCAGCACGGGACAGTCCCACTCTGGAAACACCATATATTTT. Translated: CASSTGQSHSGNTIYF.

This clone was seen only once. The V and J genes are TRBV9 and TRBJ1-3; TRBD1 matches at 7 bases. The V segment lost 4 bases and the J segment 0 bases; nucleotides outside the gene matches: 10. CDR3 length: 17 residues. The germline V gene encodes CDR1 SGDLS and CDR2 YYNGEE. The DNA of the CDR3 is TGTGCCAGCAGCATCGGGACAGTACCCAGCTCTGGAAACACCATATATTTT. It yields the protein CASSIGTVPSSGNTIYF.

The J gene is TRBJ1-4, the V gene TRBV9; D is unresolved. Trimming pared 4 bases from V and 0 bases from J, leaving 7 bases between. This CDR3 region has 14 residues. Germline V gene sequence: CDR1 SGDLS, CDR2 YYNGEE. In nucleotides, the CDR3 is TGTGCCAGCAGCCGGGAGCCAACTAATGAAAAACTGTTTTTT. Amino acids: CASSREPTNEKLFF.